The 12 T cell receptor beta chains below come from one sample, sequenced in a study of cytomegalovirus exposure and HLA in healthy donors. With 60 Vbeta and 13 Jbeta primers, the PCR was carried out. Clones were sequenced by immunoSEQ multiplex PCR, and TCRdb holds only the in-frame ones, with some missing. The sample comprises about 120,000 clones, 65% to 80% of which are singletons, and less than 3.5% rests with the top ten. The sample consisted of PBMCs. The receptors were sampled from a female donor in good health and CMV-seronegative.

The chain has TRBV7-9 and TRBJ1-1; 7 bases map to TRBD1. V was clipped by 3 bases and J by 1 base; unmatched bases: 2. The CDR3 sequence is 14 residues long. Germline V gene lookup returns CDR1 SEHNR and CDR2 FQNEAQ (reference sequence). The CDR3 sequence: CASSFGTANTEAFF. The CDR3 nucleotides read TGTGCCAGCAGCTTCGGGACAGCGAACACTGAAGCTTTCTTT.

This chain connects TRBV7-6 to TRBJ2-1; the match to TRBD2 covers 12 bases. The CDR3 runs to 16 residues. CDR1 SGHVS and CDR2 FNYEAQ come from the germline V gene. Trimming cost V 3 bases and J 6 bases; bases outside gene matches: 6. DNA of the CDR3: TGTGCCAGCAGCTTTCTGACTAGCGGGGGCAGCAATGAGCAGTTCTTC. It yields the protein CASSFLTSGGSNEQFF.

The genes are TRBV6-1 and TRBJ2-7; D is possibly TRBD2 (6 bases). CDR3 length: 14 residues. Germline V gene data show CDR1 as MNHNS and CDR2 as SASEGT. The V end was cut by 4 bases, the J end by 4 bases, with 14 bases between. Here the CDR3 DNA reads TGTGCCAGCAGTGTGGAGACTAGGGCTTACGAGCAGTACTTC. Translated, it gives CASSVETRAYEQYF.

V gene TRBV30 combines with J gene TRBJ2-2, with 8 bases that match TRBD2. CDR3 length: 15 amino acids. J gave up 9 bases and V 4 bases, and 13 bases lay outside the gene matches. CDR1 is GTSNPN, CDR2 SVGIG, per germline (reference sequence). CDR3 in amino acids: CAWTQGSGLAWELFF. The CDR3 DNA reads TGTGCCTGGACCCAAGGTAGTGGACTAGCCTGGGAGCTGTTTTTT.

Concerning this clone itself: At one end the junction does not follow the germline gene, possibly because of a read error. CDR3 in amino acids: CASRLELRVAEQYF. The CDR3 bases are TGTGCCAGCAGATTGGAGCTCAGGGTAGCCGAGCAGTACTTC. The V gene is TRBV5-4, the J gene TRBJ2-7, with D possibly matching TRBD1 (5 bases). This CDR3 contains 14 residues. Germline CDR1 reads SGHNT; CDR2 reads YYREEE (reference sequence).

This chain links TRBV18 with TRBJ2-7; no clear D gene. Germline-derived CDR1 and CDR2 are KGHSH and LQKENI. Trimming took off 2 bases at V and 2 bases at J, with 10 bases between the two ends. The CDR3 has 14 amino acids. The CDR3 region is CASSPSAGAYEQYF. The DNA of the CDR3 is TGTGCCAGCTCACCATCGGCTGGAGCCTACGAGCAGTACTTC. Together with reference TRBV18 and TRBJ2-7, the CDR3 gives the full variable domain: NAGVMQNPRHLVRRRGQEARLRCSPMKGHSHVYWYRQLPEEGLKFMVYLQKENIIDESGMPKERFSAEFPKEGPSILRIQQVVRGDSAAYFCASSPSAGAYEQYFGPGTRLTVT.

The chain carries TRBV7-9 and TRBJ1-2, with 8 bases matching TRBD1. The germline CDR1 and CDR2 sequences are SEHNR and FQNEAQ (reference sequence). CDR3 size: 14 residues. Trimming took 5 bases from V and 3 from J; bases not matched to a gene: 5. CDR3 coding DNA: TGTGCCAGCAGCCCGGGGACAGGATACTATGGCTACACCTTC. Residues: CASSPGTGYYGYTF.

The chain joins TRBV5-8 to TRBJ2-2, with a possible D match to TRBD1 (6 bases). Germline CDR1 and CDR2: SGHTS and YDEGEE. Trimming cost V 6 bases and J 8 bases, with 11 bases left between them. The CDR3 is made up of 12 amino acids. CDR3 region: CASTRTEGELFF. The DNA of the CDR3 is TGTGCCAGCACGAGGACAGAAGGGGAGCTGTTTTTT.

The chain couples TRBV2 to TRBJ2-2; 13 bases match TRBD2. The germline V gene encodes CDR1 SNHLY and CDR2 FYNNEI. The length of the CDR3 is 17 residues. The V gene end was trimmed by 2 bases and the J gene end by 4 bases; junction bases not matched to a gene: 4. The CDR3 sequence: CASSETSGGAGTGELFF. CDR3 DNA sequence: TGTGCCAGCAGTGAAACTAGCGGGGGGGCTGGCACCGGGGAGCTGTTTTTT.

This sequence joins TRBV2 and TRBJ1-1; no clear D. CDR1 and CDR2 (germline): SNHLY, FYNNEI. The CDR3 is 13 amino acids. V lost 8 bases and J 6 bases, leaving 16 bases between the germline ends. Here the CDR3 reads CASPRGTGSEAFF. CDR3 sequence (DNA): TGTGCCAGCCCCCGCGGTACGGGGTCTGAAGCTTTCTTT. The variable domain in full, completed from reference TRBV2 and TRBJ1-1, reads EPEVTQTPSHQVTQMGQEVILRCVPISNHLYFYWYRQILGQKVEFLVSFYNNEISEKSEIFDDQFSVERPDGSNFTLKIRSTKLEDSAMYFCASPRGTGSEAFFGQGTRLTVV.

The DNA of the CDR3 is TGTGCCAGCAGCTTGGTAGCCGGATCCTACGAGCAGTACTTC. Its translation is CASSLVAGSYEQYF. This chain joins TRBV5-4 and TRBJ2-7; D gene unclear. CDR1 and CDR2 from the germline V gene are SGHNT and YYREEE (reference sequence). V was trimmed by 0 bases and J by 1 base, leaving 8 bases between them. The CDR3 is 14 amino acids. The entire variable domain, with the rest obtained from reference TRBV5-4 and TRBJ2-7, is as follows: ETGVTQSPTHLIKTRGQQVTLRCSSQSGHNTVSWYQQALGQGPQFIFQYYREEENGRGNFPPRFSGLQFPNYSSELNVNALELDDSALYLCASSLVAGSYEQYFGPGTRLTVT.

The chain uses TRBV11-2 and TRBJ2-1; 11 bases agree with TRBD2. CDR1 is SGHAT and CDR2 is FQNNGV in the germline V gene. The CDR3 spans 17 residues. Trimming cost V 6 bases and J 2 bases; bases outside gene matches: 9. The CDR3 bases are TGTGCCAGCAGTCGCAACCTAGCGGGGGGACCCTACAATGAGCAGTTCTTC. Translated, it gives CASSRNLAGGPYNEQFF.